This TCR beta chain was identified during a study of T-cell memory formation after mild COVID-19. Overall study: TCR clusters largely stayed donor specific. Study-wide results and caveats: Memory cells collected pre-infection included some clones that later responded, suggesting cross-reactive memory joined. Day 15 to 85 contractors were CD4/CD8 balanced; later expanders leaned CD4+.

Via MiXCR, TCRdb re-called the 5' RACE reads, giving one row per CDR3 protein. The sample has about 190,000 distinct CDR3 sequences, over 20% seen once; the top ten hold around 23%. The CDR3 has 11 residues. Trimming removed 4 bases at V and 6 bases at J, with 7 bases between. Germline-derived CDR1 and CDR2 are SGHNT and YYREEE (reference sequence). Points on this clonotype: The target antigen is unknown.

The TCR originated in an adult woman who had mild COVID-19 (a few samples of this study predate the infection). Cell type and time point are not known. The chain has TRBV5-4 and TRBJ1-1; D might be TRBD1 (5 bases). The sequencing input was PBMCs or a T cell subset sorted from them (not recorded which). The CDR3 bases are TGTGCCAGCAGCGACAGAGCTGAAGCTTTCTTT. It yields the protein CASSDRAEAFF.